The source of this TCR beta chain is a study of PD-1 blockade in classical Hodgkin lymphoma (dated by TCRdb to about 2020). As for the study more broadly: Nivolumab dosing was 3 mg/kg intravenously every 2 weeks, continuing until either disease progression or unacceptable toxicity. A peripheral blood immune signature of response to PD-1 blockade in classical Hodgkin lymphoma was defined using TCR beta sequencing and CyTOF. Overall study results and their limits: Newly diagnosed patients were reported to have lower baseline TCR diversity than healthy donors, and relapsed/refractory patients were reported to have lower baseline TCR diversity still. Lower diversity was observed in patients in whom nivolumab was started less than 1 year after ASCT, and these patients were excluded from later analyses so that confounding by immune reconstitution would be avoided. Only a single clinical trial cohort was studied, and what caused the repertoire differences, possibly disease activity or prior therapy, remained undefined. A significant rise by C4D1 was seen in CD4+ but not CD8+ TCR diversity (p=0.0027 vs p=0.16), with the rise being most apparent in complete responders (p=0.02). Trial patients achieving complete response had baseline diversity similar to newly diagnosed patients, whereas partial responders and progressors had significantly lower diversity.

The CDR3 sequence holds 14 residues, the cysteine and phenylalanine included. The read is trimmed to its CDR3 DNA, 42 bases read in frame from base 1. For CDR1 and CDR2, the germline V gene (reference sequence) lists MNHNY and SVGAGI. About this clone itself: It has no known antigen specificity. Within one base of it there is no much larger clone, and no base qualities were kept.

Per the publication, the time point label means: cycle 1 day 1 (C1D1), immediately before nivolumab initiation. Relapse after autologous stem cell transplantation had occurred in all trial patients, and cohorts A, B and C were distinguished by prior brentuximab vedotin exposure. The trial cohort included 55 to 65 patients with relapsed/refractory classical Hodgkin lymphoma, and each patient had a best overall response of complete response, partial response or progressive disease. Trial patients were treated with single-agent nivolumab in the multi-cohort phase II CheckMate 205 trial. Best overall response was determined by an independent review committee according to the 2007 International Working Group response criteria. Trial PBMCs were obtained immediately prior to nivolumab initiation (C1D1) and on therapy at cycle 2 day 1 and cycle 4 day 1. Peripheral blood was collected in 8 mL Vacutainer Cell Preparation Tubes, from which PBMCs were isolated by centrifugation and then cryopreserved.

Genomic DNA was extracted with the Qiagen DNeasy kit from unsorted PBMCs and from negatively selected CD4+ and CD8+ fractions. Amplification of TCR beta CDR3 regions was done by immunoSEQ multiplex PCR with primers that anneal to V and J segments. Amplification bias was minimized using a synthetic immune receptor repertoire, and residual bias was removed computationally after sequencing. Per the original workflow: Repertoire diversity was quantified as the Shannon entropy index using custom Python scripts. Unsorted, CD4+ and CD8+ repertoires were analyzed separately, except in combined analyses where CD4+ and CD8+ sequences were merged in silico. Clonal expansion was defined as at least a 2-fold frequency increase after treatment relative to C1D1, with a pseudocount of 0.5 for undetected baseline clones. Singleton clones were defined as clones with 0 or 1 copy at C1D1, and non-singleton clones were defined as clones with 2 or more copies. Clones expanded in unsorted samples were labelled as CD4+, CD8+ or unknown by matching protein sequences in sorted samples from the same patient. Diversity changes from C1D1 to C4D1 were tested in paired samples using Wilcoxon tests. This immuneACCESS table, as held by TCRdb, lists in-frame sequences with V and J called but not all clones. Of the missing ones, under half trace to an unresolved V gene in checked studies; the others have no known cause. That table is the source of V, J and clone size, and D and trimming were worked out from the DNA. The sample has about 72,000 clones on record, approximately 94% of them singletons. Together, the top ten hold 8% of the sample.

This sequence was found in a human donor with classical Hodgkin lymphoma. The chain links TRBV6-6 with TRBJ2-5; the D call could be TRBD1 or TRBD2, with each sharing 5 bases. The DNA matches TRBJ2-7 better at its end, which makes the J call doubtful. The material was peripheral blood mononuclear cells (PBMCs), obtained at baseline. The CDR3 reads as follows: CASSFGTSSYEQYF. The base sequence is TGTGCCAGCAGTTTTGGGACCTCCTCCTACGAGCAGTACTTC.